This T cell receptor beta chain was sequenced during a study of T cells after yellow fever vaccination. Study observations and caveats: Subsequent to the booster, the majority of primary-vaccination clones reappeared (less than 97% CD4, approximately 90% CD8).

Template switching by 5'RACE produced TCR cDNA, adding a universal primer site and UMIs. One entry per CDR3 protein, called by TCRdb with MiXCR from the 5' RACE reads. The table has 95,000 to 100,000 distinct CDR3 sequences, around 5.8% seen once; the top ten hold about 40%. This clonotype was counted only a few times. As yet, its antigen is unknown. Trimming took off 1 base at V and 4 bases at J, with 11 bases between the two ends. The germline CDR1 and CDR2 sequences are SQVTM and ANQGSEA. The CDR3 length is 13 residues. The input for sequencing was CD8+ T cells sorted from PBMCs, taken 10 days after the yellow fever booster vaccination. V is TRBV29-1 and J is TRBJ2-7; a possible D gene is TRBD1 (6 bases). This clonotype originated in a man younger than 35 who received the YFV17D yellow fever vaccine. The CDR3 loop is CSVEGKGEYEQYF. CDR3 DNA: TGCAGCGTTGAAGGAAAGGGGGAATACGAGCAGTACTTC.